The text below deals with one T cell receptor (beta chain). Its cognate antigen has yet to be identified. No qualities accompany the bases; no much larger clone lies one base away. This entry comes from a study of PD-1 blockade in classical Hodgkin lymphoma (dated by TCRdb to about 2020). In terms of the full investigation: Nivolumab dosing was 3 mg/kg intravenously every 2 weeks, continuing until either disease progression or unacceptable toxicity. A peripheral blood immune signature of response to PD-1 blockade in classical Hodgkin lymphoma was defined using TCR beta sequencing and CyTOF.

The time point label corresponds to: cycle 4 day 1 (C4D1), after around six weeks of nivolumab. Every trial patient had relapsed following autologous stem cell transplantation, and prior brentuximab vedotin exposure was what differed among cohorts A, B and C. The trial cohort included 45 to 65 patients with relapsed/refractory classical Hodgkin lymphoma, and each patient had a best overall response of complete response, partial response or progressive disease. In the multi-cohort phase II CheckMate 205 trial, trial patients received single-agent nivolumab. An independent review committee assessed best overall response by applying the 2007 International Working Group response criteria. Trial PBMCs were obtained immediately prior to nivolumab initiation (C1D1) and on therapy at cycle 2 day 1 and cycle 4 day 1. Peripheral blood was collected in 8 mL Vacutainer Cell Preparation Tubes, from which PBMCs were isolated by centrifugation and then cryopreserved.

The CDR3 numbers 11 residues from cysteine through phenylalanine. Only the CDR3 portion is preserved as DNA: 33 bases, with reading frame beginning at the first base. CDR1 SGHAT and CDR2 FQNNGV are derived from the germline V gene. Trimming removed 7 bases from V and 7 bases from J, leaving 10 bases between the germline ends. Broader findings and caveats from the paper: Baseline TCR diversity was reported to be lower in newly diagnosed patients than in healthy donors and to be lower still in relapsed/refractory patients. Among trial patients, those achieving complete response had baseline diversity similar to that of newly diagnosed patients, while diversity was significantly lower in partial responders and progressors. CD4+ but not CD8+ TCR diversity rose significantly by C4D1 (p=0.0027 vs p=0.16), most apparent in complete responders (p=0.02). Diversity was lower in patients who began nivolumab less than 1 year after ASCT, so these patients were left out of later analyses to avoid confounding by immune reconstitution. Only a single clinical trial cohort was studied, and what caused the repertoire differences, possibly disease activity or prior therapy, remained undefined.

The Qiagen DNeasy kit was used to extract genomic DNA both from unsorted PBMCs and from the negatively selected CD4+ and CD8+ fractions. TCR beta CDR3 regions were subjected to amplification by immunoSEQ multiplex PCR with primers that anneal to V and J segments. A synthetic immune receptor repertoire was used to minimize amplification bias, and any remaining bias was removed computationally after sequencing. On the study's bioinformatics: Repertoire diversity was quantified as the Shannon entropy index using custom Python scripts. Unsorted, CD4+ and CD8+ repertoires were analyzed separately, except for combined analyses in which CD4+ and CD8+ sequences were merged in silico. Clonal expansion was defined as a frequency increase of at least 2-fold after treatment compared with C1D1, and clones undetected at baseline were assigned a pseudocount of 0.5. Singleton clones were defined as clones with 0 or 1 copy at C1D1, and non-singleton clones were defined as clones with 2 or more copies. Clones expanded in unsorted samples were assigned a CD4+, CD8+ or unknown annotation through matching of protein sequences in sorted samples from the same patient. Diversity changes from C1D1 to C4D1 were tested in paired samples using Wilcoxon tests. Here the immuneACCESS table is served through TCRdb, limited to in-frame sequences with V and J called. Missing clones are a known gap in these copies; in checked studies unresolved V genes cover under half, and the rest lacks a known reason. Clone size and the V and J calls come from that table; the DNA yielded D and trimming. This sample lists about 20,000 clones; roughly three quarters were detected once. The ten biggest clones cover approximately 20% of the sample.

The sample here was peripheral blood mononuclear cells (PBMCs), taken before the fourth cycle of nivolumab. The receptor comes from a human donor with classical Hodgkin lymphoma. The receptor chain draws on TRBV11-2 and TRBJ1-1; the D gene is not confidently resolved. The CDR3: CASTQVVEAFF. The nucleotide sequence is given as TGTGCCAGCACCCAGGTTGTTGAAGCTTTCTTT.